The 17 T cell receptor beta chains in this list originate from one sample, sequenced in a study of spatial heterogeneity in lung cancer. From the 5' RACE reads, TCRdb called clonotypes with MiXCR, one entry per CDR3 protein. This table holds fewer than 60,000 distinct CDR3 sequences, roughly 7.4% found once. Time point meaning: blood at routine non-recurrence follow-up after resection. Unsorted whole RNA samples from tumor, nontumor lung or frozen PBMC were sequenced. Material: PBMCs, obtained at follow-up. The receptors come from a female donor with early-stage non-small cell lung cancer.

This clonotype was observed at least ten times. The genes are TRBV4-3 and TRBJ2-6; no firm D call. Germline V gene lookup returns CDR1 LGHNA and CDR2 YSLEER. Trimming removed 0 bases at V and 4 bases at J, with 10 bases between. This CDR3 has 16 amino acids. CDR3 sequence (DNA): TGCGCCAGCAGCCAAGATCGACTCAGGGGGGCCAACGTCCTGACTTTC. Translation: CASSQDRLRGANVLTF.

This clonotype was found many times. This sequence joins TRBV20-1 and TRBJ1-1; D possibly corresponds to TRBD1 (5 bases). Deletions cut 1 base from V and 2 bases from J, with 17 bases between. This CDR3 contains 16 residues. Germline V CDR1 and CDR2: DFQATT, SNEGSKA (reference sequence). The CDR3 here is CSARAYDWDLNTEAFF. The CDR3 region has the DNA TGCAGTGCTAGAGCCTACGACTGGGACCTAAACACTGAAGCTTTCTTT.

Only a few counts were recorded for this clonotype. V usage is TRBV18 and J usage is TRBJ1-1; possible D gene TRBD1, 5 bases. CDR1 KGHSH and CDR2 LQKENI come from the germline V gene. The CDR3 has 12 residues. Trimming removed 2 bases from V and 12 bases from J, with 13 bases in between. CDR3 amino acids: CASSPAGPGPFF. DNA of the CDR3: TGTGCCAGCTCACCAGCCGGACCGGGGCCTTTCTTT.

This clonotype was recorded at least ten times. The chain recombines TRBV12-3 or TRBV12-4 with TRBJ2-7, with D perhaps assigned TRBD1 or TRBD2 (5 bases each). V shed 6 bases and J shed 3 bases, with 12 bases lying between them. CDR3 length: 13 amino acids. DNA of the CDR3: TGTGCCAGCAGGTTGGGACGGATCTACGAGCAGTACTTC. Its protein product is CASRLGRIYEQYF.

This clonotype has just a few counts. The genes are TRBV7-7 and TRBJ2-3, with 11 bases identical to TRBD1. Germline V gene sequence: CDR1 SSHAT, CDR2 FNYEAQ (reference sequence). This CDR3 comprises 14 residues. CDR3 loop: CASGPGQGVDAQYF. CDR3 coding DNA: TGTGCTAGCGGACCGGGACAGGGGGTCGATGCGCAGTATTTT.

This clonotype was counted between two and nine times. The CDR3 carries no conserved terminal phenylalanine or tryptophan, so it likely arises from a read error. The DNA is omitted, as the CDR3 cannot be located on it reliably, and the CDR3 follows TCRdb's listing. The V call is TRBV12-3 or TRBV12-4, the J call TRBJ2-7; the table's D call, TRBD1, has no DNA check behind it. The CDR3 is 13 residues long, counting both termini. CDR3 in amino acids: CASSSQQGTGTSY.

This clonotype showed up many times. The chain employs TRBV6-2 or TRBV6-3 and TRBJ2-2, with 12 bases aligning to TRBD2. J was trimmed by 3 bases and V by 6 bases; bases with no gene match: 5. Germline V gene sequence: CDR1 MNHEY, CDR2 SVGEGT. The CDR3 contains 16 residues. The CDR3, as DNA: TGTGCCAGCAGCTCTAGCGGGGGGGCCTACACCGGGGAGCTGTTTTTT. It yields the protein CASSSSGGAYTGELFF.

This clonotype was detected a few times. V usage is TRBV24-1 and J usage is TRBJ2-1; D uncertain. V shed 4 bases and J shed 5 bases, with 2 bases lying between them. CDR3 length: 11 residues. Germline loops: CDR1 KGHDR, CDR2 SFDVKD. This chain's CDR3 is CATSDDNEQFF. The DNA for the CDR3 is TGTGCCACCAGTGACGACAATGAGCAGTTCTTC.

The chain employs TRBV7-8 and TRBJ2-3, with 7 bases identical to TRBD1. The J segment lost 0 bases and the V segment lost 1 base, leaving 4 bases of the junction unmatched. The CDR3 covers 16 residues. CDR1 and CDR2 (germline): SGHVS, FQNEAQ. CDR3 loop: CASSLGQGSSTDTQYF. In nucleotides, the CDR3 is TGTGCCAGCAGCTTAGGACAGGGTTCTAGCACAGATACGCAGTATTTT.

This clonotype was counted at least ten times. The rearrangement joins TRBV20-1 to TRBJ2-1, with D possibly matching TRBD2 (6 bases). CDR1 and CDR2 (germline): DFQATT, SNEGSKA (reference sequence). Trimming pared 3 bases from V and 0 bases from J, leaving 9 bases between. The CDR3 length is 14 residues. This CDR3 reads CSASGGTSYNEQFF. The CDR3 DNA reads TGCAGTGCTAGCGGGGGAACCTCCTACAATGAGCAGTTCTTC.

The rearrangement links TRBV3-1 to TRBJ2-3; D ambiguous. The CDR3 has 14 amino acids. Germline values: CDR1 LGHDT, CDR2 YNNKEL (reference sequence). Between the trimmed V and J ends, which lost 4 bases and 4 bases, there was a span of 12 bases. The CDR3 DNA is TGTGCCAGCAGCCCCCCTGGGGTGGCAGATACGCAGTATTTT. Its protein product is CASSPPGVADTQYF.

The chain is built from TRBV3-1 and TRBJ2-2; no clear D. V shed 3 bases and J shed 6 bases, with 8 bases lying between them. The CDR3 spans 13 residues. Germline V gene sequence: CDR1 LGHDT, CDR2 YNNKEL (reference sequence). CDR3 amino acids: CASSQGNAGELFF. CDR3 DNA: TGTGCCAGCAGCCAGGGGAATGCCGGGGAGCTGTTTTTT.

In this sample, this clonotype turned up many times. V is TRBV29-1 and J is TRBJ1-1; no firm D call. Germline V gene sequence: CDR1 SQVTM, CDR2 ANQGSEA. The ends were cut back, 4 bases at V and 5 bases at J, with 17 bases in the middle. The CDR3 extends over 14 amino acids. In DNA form, the CDR3 reads TGCAGCGTTGGGCGTGGGGTTGCGAATACTGAAGCTTTCTTT. Its translation: CSVGRGVANTEAFF. Together with reference TRBV29-1 and TRBJ1-1, the CDR3 gives the full variable domain: SAVISQKPSRDICQRGTSLTIQCQVDSQVTMMFWYRQQPGQSLTLIATANQGSEATYESGFVIDKFPISRPNLTFSTLTVSNMSPEDSSIYLCSVGRGVANTEAFFGQGTRLTVV.

Many counts were recorded for this clonotype. The gene calls are TRBV4-3 and TRBJ2-4; TRBD2 agrees at 7 bases. The CDR3 has 18 residues. CDR1 is LGHNA and CDR2 is YSLEER in the germline V gene. Trimming at V came to 1 base and at J to 1 base, leaving 10 bases not matched to a gene. The CDR3 DNA reads TGCGCCAGCAGCCAAGGGTGGGGCGGGGGATTCGCCAAAAACATTCAGTACTTC. Encoded protein: CASSQGWGGGFAKNIQYF.

The table lists this clonotype with a few counts. This rearrangement joins TRBV20-1 to TRBJ2-5, with D perhaps TRBD2 (6 bases). Germline V lookup: CDR1 DFQATT, CDR2 SNEGSKA (reference sequence). Trimming took 6 bases from V and 1 from J, leaving 18 bases between them. This CDR3 region has 15 residues. CDR3 coding DNA: TGCAGTGCCAGCGCCCCGGGACTCACCCAAGAGACCCAGTACTTC. Residues: CSASAPGLTQETQYF.

This rearrangement joins TRBV7-9 to TRBJ2-5; D may correspond to TRBD1 or TRBD2 (5 bases each). V gave up 5 bases and J gave up 5 bases, with 15 bases separating them. Germline CDR1 SEHNR, CDR2 FQNEAQ (reference sequence). The length of the CDR3 is 14 residues. Written as DNA, the CDR3 is TGTGCCAGCAGCGTCGGGACCATGGGGGAGACCCAGTACTTC. Its translation: CASSVGTMGETQYF.

V is TRBV4-2 and J is TRBJ1-5, with 8 nucleotides matching TRBD1. This CDR3 is 16 amino acids long. V dropped 3 bases and J dropped 9; count of bases not matched to a gene: 13. CDR1 and CDR2 (germline): LGHNA, YNFKEQ. This CDR3 reads CASSQVSGGGERPQHF. In nucleotides, the CDR3 is TGTGCCAGCAGCCAGGTGTCAGGGGGCGGTGAACGGCCCCAGCATTTT.